This T cell receptor (beta chain) came from a study of technical replicates of blood from several donors. Sequencing used immunoSEQ multiplex PCR; TCRdb keeps in-frame clones, though not all of them. The repertoire consists of 68,000 or so clones, with 92% occurring once and the leading ten covering around 0.38%. The CDR3 consists of 15 residues. The trim removed 0 bases at V and 7 bases at J, leaving 8 bases unmatched. Per germline, CDR1 SGDLS and CDR2 YYNGEE. The receptor's source is a human donor in good health. The chain uses TRBV9 and TRBJ2-7; 9 bases are shared with TRBD1. The sample taken for sequencing was T cells isolated from PBMCs. CDR3 residues: CASSVAGQGKEEQYF. The CDR3 DNA reads TGTGCCAGCAGCGTAGCCGGACAGGGGAAAGAGGAGCAGTACTTC.